Each of the 9 T cell receptor beta chains below was sequenced from the same sample in a study of T cell changes during pregnancy in multiple sclerosis (dated by TCRdb to about 2019). Receptor libraries were prepared by the immunoSEQ multiplex PCR assay. This is the immuneACCESS table as TCRdb keeps it, with only in-frame sequences that have V and J called. A part of the clones is gone; compared with another copy, unresolved V genes explain less than half, and the rest is unexplained. The sample contains approximately 43,000 clones, around 84% of them found a single time. The ten top clones hold about 0.64% of the sample. The source was CD4+ T cells from peripheral blood mononuclear cells, collected before pregnancy. Receptors originate from a female donor with multiple sclerosis, enrolled in a pregnancy study.

The chain employs TRBV30 and TRBJ1-3, with D unclear. The CDR3 is 12 amino acids. The V gene's germline CDR1 is GTSNPN and CDR2 SVGIG (reference sequence). V lost 1 base and J lost 4, with 5 bases in between. In nucleotides, the CDR3 is TGTGCCTGGAGTGGTGAGGGAAACACCATATATTTT. Encoded protein: CAWSGEGNTIYF.

The V gene is TRBV6-5, the J gene TRBJ2-7, with TRBD1 matching over 9 bases. CDR1 is MNHEY, CDR2 SVGAGI, per germline. The trim removed 6 bases at V and 3 bases at J, leaving 9 bases unmatched. The CDR3 consists of 15 residues. The CDR3 loop is CASSGGTGKGYEQYF. The CDR3 DNA reads TGTGCCAGCAGCGGCGGGACAGGGAAAGGCTACGAGCAGTACTTC.

The rearrangement uses TRBV7-8 and TRBJ1-3; D call uncertain. The germline V gene has CDR1 SGHVS and CDR2 FQNEAQ. V lost 6 bases to trimming and J lost 4 bases, with 16 bases between them. The CDR3 is made up of 15 amino acids. CDR3 nucleotides: TGTGCCAGCAGTCCCCAGGCGGCGGGAGGAAACACCATATATTTT. It specifies CASSPQAAGGNTIYF.

This clone was found once. This chain links TRBV28 with TRBJ1-5; 7 bases line up with TRBD1. The V and J ends lost 6 bases and 2 bases, in that order; junction bases with no gene match: 7. The CDR3 runs to 15 residues. Germline values: CDR1 MDHEN, CDR2 SYDVKM. CDR3 in DNA: TGTGCCAGCAGGTCAGGGGGTAACGGCAATCAGCCCCAGCATTTT. As protein: CASRSGGNGNQPQHF.

The J gene is TRBJ2-5, the V gene TRBV30; 9 bases are a match to TRBD1. The CDR3 is made up of 11 amino acids. Germline CDR1 GTSNPN, CDR2 SVGIG (reference sequence). V shed 5 bases and J 10 bases; nucleotides not matched to a gene: 5. This CDR3 reads CAWATGGNQYF. The CDR3 nucleotides are TGTGCCTGGGCCACAGGGGGCAACCAGTACTTC.

The rearrangement uses TRBV6-5 and TRBJ2-7; tentative D call: TRBD1 (5 bases). The CDR3 extends over 15 amino acids. V was shortened by 6 bases and J by 0 bases, with 15 bases between the two germline ends. The germline V gene encodes CDR1 MNHEY and CDR2 SVGAGI. CDR3 protein: CASRDLRVSSYEQYF. The CDR3, as DNA: TGTGCCAGCAGGGACCTCAGGGTAAGCTCCTACGAGCAGTACTTC.

J is TRBJ2-1 and V is TRBV23-1; D gene uncertain. TRBV23-1 is an ORF; its function is uncertain. Trimming removed 10 bases from V and 4 bases from J, with 11 bases in between. The CDR3 consists of 12 residues. This chain's CDR3 is CAKDRSYNEQFF. The CDR3 nucleotides are TGCGCCAAGGATCGGAGTTACAATGAGCAGTTCTTC.

This clone showed up just a few times. The rearrangement joins TRBV7-9 to TRBJ2-7; TRBD1 is a possible D gene (5 bases). The germline CDR1 and CDR2 sequences are SEHNR and FQNEAQ (reference sequence). V shed 6 bases and J shed 1 base, with 19 bases lying between them. The CDR3 extends over 16 amino acids. CDR3 DNA sequence: TGTGCCAGCAGTACTGGGCAGGGTAAAAGTTCCTACGAGCAGTACTTC. Amino acid sequence: CASSTGQGKSSYEQYF.

The chain uses TRBV10-3 and TRBJ2-1; a possible D gene is TRBD1 (5 bases). V lost 3 bases to trimming and J lost 3 bases, with 12 bases between them. CDR1 is ENHRY and CDR2 is SYGVKD in the germline V gene. This CDR3 has 15 amino acids. As DNA, the CDR3 is TGTGCCATCAGTGAACAAACAGGCAACTACAATGAGCAGTTCTTC. Amino acids: CAISEQTGNYNEQFF.